These 2 T cell receptor beta chains originate from one sample sequenced in a study of beta chain features in type 1 diabetes. Expressed TCRB transcripts were sequenced because the entire RNA isolate underwent reverse transcription. Produced via immunoSEQ multiplex PCR; TCRdb's table is partial and in-frame only. The sample includes under 95,000 clones, roughly 31% of them seen just once. Sequenced: stem cell memory CD4+ T cells from blood. The receptors stem from a woman younger than 35 in good health.

This clone was observed a handful of times. V and J are TRBV30 and TRBJ2-2; 12 bases are shared with TRBD2. Per the germline V gene, CDR1 is GTSNPN and CDR2 is SVGIG (reference sequence). V was clipped by 0 bases and J by 7 bases; unmatched bases: 3. The CDR3 consists of 15 residues. The CDR3 protein is CAWSVTSGRNGELFF. CDR3 DNA: TGTGCCTGGAGTGTAACTAGCGGGAGGAACGGGGAGCTGTTTTTT.

This clone came up a few times. J is TRBJ2-7 and V is TRBV18; D gene unclear. Trimming shortened V by 3 bases and J by 2 bases, and 14 bases separated the two germline ends. The CDR3 runs 15 residues. Germline CDR1 and CDR2: KGHSH and LQKENI. This CDR3 reads CASSPTRVGTYEQYF. Written as DNA, the CDR3 is TGTGCCAGCTCACCGACTCGGGTGGGTACCTACGAGCAGTACTTC.